This T cell receptor beta chain was identified during a study of human T cells and chemical hapten exposure. About the research overall: Patients, largely female, had alopecia areata, totalis or universalis.

This clonotype was detected only a few times. Its antigen remains unidentified. TCRdb re-called the RACE reads through MiXCR, storing one row per CDR3 protein. Among about 82,000 distinct CDR3 sequences listed, 13% were seen once. CDR1 and CDR2 from the germline V gene are SGHDT and YYEEEE. CDR3 size: 13 residues. V shed 4 bases and J shed 7 bases, with 14 bases lying between them. Study results and limitations: A positive correlation with patch test score was shown by PT1 expanded TCR counts. DPC sensitization produced no change in TCRs with frequency above 1 in 1000.

As for time point: patch test 3, about 24 weeks after DPC sensitization. Documented treatment: therapeutic diphenylcyclopropenone sensitization with weekly scalp DPC. Alopecia patients between 18 and 70 years old and suitable for DPC were used as donors. This sequence originates from a woman between 50 and 59 years old with alopecia areata. Some clones in this sample may be carry-over from other donors' samples. The material sequenced was whole blood, taken in connection with sensitization to the hapten diphenylcyclopropenone (DPC). The chain uses TRBV5-6 and TRBJ1-2; weak D call: TRBD1 (6 bases). The CDR3 here is CASSPQGNSGYTF. The CDR3 nucleotides read TGTGCCAGCAGCCCCCAGGGGAATTCTGGCTACACCTTC.